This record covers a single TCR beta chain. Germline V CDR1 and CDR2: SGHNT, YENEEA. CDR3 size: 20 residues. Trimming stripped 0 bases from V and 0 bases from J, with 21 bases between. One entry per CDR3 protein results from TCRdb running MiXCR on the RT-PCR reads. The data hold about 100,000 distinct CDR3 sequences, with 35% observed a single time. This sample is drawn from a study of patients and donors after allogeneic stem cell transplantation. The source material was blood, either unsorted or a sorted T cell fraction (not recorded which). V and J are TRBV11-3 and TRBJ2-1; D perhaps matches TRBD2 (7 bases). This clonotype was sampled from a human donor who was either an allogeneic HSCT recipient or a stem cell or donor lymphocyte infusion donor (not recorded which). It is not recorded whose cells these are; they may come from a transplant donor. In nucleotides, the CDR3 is TGTGCCAGCAGCTTAGAGGGGGCCTGGATAGGCGGGAGCTCCTACAATGAGCAGTTCTTC. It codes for CASSLEGAWIGGSSYNEQFF.